This T cell receptor beta chain was sequenced for a study of blood T cell repertoires in COVID-19. Study-wide context: Acute and convalescent COVID-19 specimens originated in the United States, Italy and Spain. PBMCs, B-cell-depleted T cells, or T cells provided the cDNA or gDNA that made up the material.

CDR1 MDHEN and CDR2 SYDVKM come from the germline V gene. The length of the CDR3 is 17 residues. V was trimmed by 3 bases and J by 3 bases, leaving 21 bases between them. In the original processing: Counts of nucleated cells, estimated from reference gene primer amplification, were obtained. This table comes from immunoSEQ multiplex PCR, and its TCRdb copy is limited to in-frame clones, with some not included. That table furnishes V, J and clone size, whereas the DNA furnished D and trimming. The table has over 150,000 clones, roughly 88% seen once. This chain links TRBV28 with TRBJ2-7; D not resolved. The TCR sequence derives from a human donor in a cohort sampled during active COVID-19. Sequencing was done on a sample of peripheral blood. This CDR3 reads CASSFPSLRNLNYEQYF. In nucleotides, the CDR3 is TGTGCCAGCAGTTTCCCCTCCTTAAGAAACTTAAACTACGAGCAGTACTTC. Supplemented by reference TRBV28 and TRBJ2-7, the full variable domain reads DVKVTQSSRYLVKRTGEKVFLECVQDMDHENMFWYRQDPGLGLRLIYFSYDVKMKEKGDIPEGYSVSREKKERFSLILESASTNQTSMYLCASSFPSLRNLNYEQYFGPGTRLTVT.